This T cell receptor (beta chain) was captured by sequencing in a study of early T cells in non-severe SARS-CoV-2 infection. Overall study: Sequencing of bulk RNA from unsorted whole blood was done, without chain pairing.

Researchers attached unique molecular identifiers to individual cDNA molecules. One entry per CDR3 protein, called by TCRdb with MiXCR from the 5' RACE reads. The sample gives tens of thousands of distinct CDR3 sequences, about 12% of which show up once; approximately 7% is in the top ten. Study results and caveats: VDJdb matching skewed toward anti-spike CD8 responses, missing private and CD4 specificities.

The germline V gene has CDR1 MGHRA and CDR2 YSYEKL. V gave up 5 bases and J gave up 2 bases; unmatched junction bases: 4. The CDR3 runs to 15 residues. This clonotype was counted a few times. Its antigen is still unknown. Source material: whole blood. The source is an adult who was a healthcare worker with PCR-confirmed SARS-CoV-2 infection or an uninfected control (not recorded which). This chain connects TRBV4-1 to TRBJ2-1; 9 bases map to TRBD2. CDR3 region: CASSYSGSAYNEQFF. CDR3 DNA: TGCGCCAGCAGCTATAGCGGGAGTGCCTACAATGAGCAGTTCTTC.